This TCR beta chain was retrieved from a study of technical replicates of blood from several donors (dated by TCRdb to the late 2010s). Receptors were amplified or captured by the immunoSEQ multiplex PCR assay. TCRdb retrieved this table from immuneACCESS and kept in-frame rearrangements only. Not all clones are present; in checked studies, unresolved V genes account for under half, and no reason is known for the remainder. Recorded for this sample are more than 60,000 clones; about 83% of them occurred a single time. The ten top clones hold under 6.5% of the sample. As concerns this clone: Its antigen is not yet known. No base-level quality is on record; no much larger clone is a single base apart.

Trimmed from V: 1 base; trimmed from J: 4 bases; junction bases lacking a gene match: 6. The CDR3 runs 15 residues from the cysteine to the phenylalanine. The only DNA kept is the CDR3, 45 bases in frame from the first base. From a lookup of the germline V gene, CDR1 and CDR2 are SGHTA and FQGNSA. The sequence links TRBV7-2 to TRBJ2-7; 8 junctional bases match TRBD2. The specimen was PBMCs. The sequence came from a human donor in good health. Some clones in this sample may be carry-over from other donors' samples. The nucleotide sequence is TGTGCCAGCAGCTTAGGGACGGGGGGGGTATACGAGCAGTACTTC. Translated, this gives CASSLGTGGVYEQYF. With the portions outside the CDR3 filled from the reference TRBV7-2 and TRBJ2-7 genes, the complete variable region becomes GAGVSQSPSNKVTEKGKDVELRCDPISGHTALYWYRQSLGQGLEFLIYFQGNSAPDKSGLPSDRFSAERTGGSVSTLTIQRTQQEDSAVYLCASSLGTGGVYEQYFGPGTRLTVT.